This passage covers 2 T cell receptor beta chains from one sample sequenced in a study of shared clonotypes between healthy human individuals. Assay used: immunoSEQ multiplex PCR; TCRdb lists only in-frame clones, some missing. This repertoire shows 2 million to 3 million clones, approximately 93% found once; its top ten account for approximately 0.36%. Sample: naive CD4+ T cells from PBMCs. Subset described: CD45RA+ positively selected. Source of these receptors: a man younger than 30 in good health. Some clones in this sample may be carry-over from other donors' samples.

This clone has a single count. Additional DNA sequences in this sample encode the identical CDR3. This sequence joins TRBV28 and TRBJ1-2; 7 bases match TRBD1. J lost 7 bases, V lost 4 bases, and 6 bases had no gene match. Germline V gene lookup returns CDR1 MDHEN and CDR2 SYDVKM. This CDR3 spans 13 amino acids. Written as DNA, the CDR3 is TGTGCCAGCAGTTCCCGGGACAGAGCTGGCTACACCTTC. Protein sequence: CASSSRDRAGYTF.

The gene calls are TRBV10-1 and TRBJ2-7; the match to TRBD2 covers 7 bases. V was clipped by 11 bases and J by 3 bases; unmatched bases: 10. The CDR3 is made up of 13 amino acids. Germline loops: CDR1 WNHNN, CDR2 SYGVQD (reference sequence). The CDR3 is CAWVRLADYEQYF. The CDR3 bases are TGCGCCTGGGTAAGGCTAGCGGACTACGAGCAGTACTTC.